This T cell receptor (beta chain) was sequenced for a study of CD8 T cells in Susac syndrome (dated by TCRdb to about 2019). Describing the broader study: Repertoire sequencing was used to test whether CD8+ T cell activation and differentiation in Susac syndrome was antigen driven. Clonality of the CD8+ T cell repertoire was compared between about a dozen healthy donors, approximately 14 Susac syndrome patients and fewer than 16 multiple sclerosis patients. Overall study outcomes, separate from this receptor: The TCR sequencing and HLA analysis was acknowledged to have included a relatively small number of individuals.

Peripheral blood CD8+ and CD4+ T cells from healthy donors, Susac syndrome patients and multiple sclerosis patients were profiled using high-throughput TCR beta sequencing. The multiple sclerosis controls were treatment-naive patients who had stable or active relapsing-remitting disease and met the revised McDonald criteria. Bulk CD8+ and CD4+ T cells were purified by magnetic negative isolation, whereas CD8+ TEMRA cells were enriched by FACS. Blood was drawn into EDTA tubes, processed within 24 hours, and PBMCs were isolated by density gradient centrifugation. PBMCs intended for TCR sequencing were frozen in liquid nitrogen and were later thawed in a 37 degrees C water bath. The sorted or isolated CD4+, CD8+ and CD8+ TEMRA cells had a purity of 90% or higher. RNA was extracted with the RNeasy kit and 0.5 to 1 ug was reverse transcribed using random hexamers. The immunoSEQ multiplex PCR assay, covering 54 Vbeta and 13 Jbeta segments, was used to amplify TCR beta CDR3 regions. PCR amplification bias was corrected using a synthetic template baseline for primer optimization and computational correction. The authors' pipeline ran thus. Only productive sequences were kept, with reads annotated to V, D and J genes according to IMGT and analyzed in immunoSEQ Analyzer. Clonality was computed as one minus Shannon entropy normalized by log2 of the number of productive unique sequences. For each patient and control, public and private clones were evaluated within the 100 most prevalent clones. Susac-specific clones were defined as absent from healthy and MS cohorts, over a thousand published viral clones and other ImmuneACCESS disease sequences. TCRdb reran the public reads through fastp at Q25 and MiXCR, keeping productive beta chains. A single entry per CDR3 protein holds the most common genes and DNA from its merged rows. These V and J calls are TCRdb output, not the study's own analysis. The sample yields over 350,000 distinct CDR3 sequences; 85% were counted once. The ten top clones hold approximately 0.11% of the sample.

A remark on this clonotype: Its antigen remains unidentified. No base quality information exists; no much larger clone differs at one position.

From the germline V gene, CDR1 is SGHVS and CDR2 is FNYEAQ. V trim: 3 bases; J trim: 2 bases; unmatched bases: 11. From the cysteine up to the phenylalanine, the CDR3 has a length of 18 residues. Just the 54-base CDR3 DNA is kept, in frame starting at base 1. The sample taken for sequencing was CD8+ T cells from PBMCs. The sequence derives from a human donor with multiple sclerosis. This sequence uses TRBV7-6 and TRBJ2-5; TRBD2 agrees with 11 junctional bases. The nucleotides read TGTGCCAGCAGCTTGGAACTAGCGGGGGAAGGGTATCAAGAGACCCAGTACTTC. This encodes CASSLELAGEGYQETQYF.